One sample yielded the 2 T cell receptor beta chains listed below, sequenced in a study of blood T cell repertoires in COVID-19. The repertoire was sequenced with immunoSEQ multiplex PCR; TCRdb's copy has only in-frame clones and lacks some. The table has fewer than 120,000 clones, approximately 68% seen once. The sequenced sample consisted of peripheral blood. The receptors were sampled from a woman aged 60 to 75 with acute or convalescent COVID-19.

This chain uses TRBV6-5 with TRBJ2-7, with 8 bases that match TRBD1. In germline, CDR1 is MNHEY, CDR2 SVGAGI. This CDR3 has 16 amino acids. The J segment lost 4 bases and the V segment lost 0 bases, leaving 8 bases of the junction unmatched. CDR3 sequence (DNA): TGTGCCAGCAGTTACTCCCTGGACAGGGCATGGTACGAGCAGTACTTC. Its translation: CASSYSLDRAWYEQYF.

V is TRBV19 and J is TRBJ2-2, with TRBD1 as a possible D gene (6 bases). The V and J ends lost 4 bases and 9 bases respectively, with 9 bases between them. CDR1 and CDR2 from the germline V gene are LNHDA and SQIVND (reference sequence). The CDR3 has 12 residues. The CDR3 DNA is TGTGCCAGTAGTAACGACAGGCGGGAGCTGTTTTTT. Translated, it gives CASSNDRRELFF.